Each of the 27 T cell receptor beta chains below was sequenced from the same sample in a study of T-cell memory formation after mild COVID-19. From the 5' RACE reads, TCRdb called clonotypes with MiXCR, one entry per CDR3 protein. The table lists tens of thousands of distinct CDR3 sequences, roughly 7.2% of them singletons. The sequenced sample consisted of PBMCs or a T cell subset sorted from them (not recorded which). Source of these receptors: an adult who had mild COVID-19 (a few samples of this study predate the infection). Cell type and time point are not known.

This clonotype was detected many times. The chain has TRBV27 and TRBJ2-2; the match to TRBD2 covers 12 bases. Germline CDR1 and CDR2: MNHEY and SMNVEV (reference sequence). This CDR3 has 17 residues. Trimming removed 4 bases from V and 6 bases from J; junction bases left unmatched: 9. DNA for the CDR3: TGTGCCAGCAGTTCTCCCCTCACTAGCGGGAGGTCCGGGGAGCTGTTTTTT. Its protein is CASSSPLTSGRSGELFF.

This clonotype showed up many times. The chain is built from TRBV5-1 and TRBJ2-1; 12 nucleotides align to TRBD2. The V segment lost 1 base and the J segment 5 bases; nucleotides outside the gene matches: 4. CDR3 length equals 16 residues. Per the germline V gene, CDR1 is SGHRS and CDR2 is YFSETQ. The CDR3 is CASSLRLAGVNNEQFF. DNA for the CDR3: TGCGCCAGCAGCTTGAGACTAGCGGGGGTAAACAATGAGCAGTTCTTC.

The chain employs TRBV5-1 and TRBJ2-7, with no clear D. Germline CDR1 is SGHRS and CDR2 is YFSETQ. The CDR3 is 15 amino acids. V was cut by 3 bases and J by 0 bases, with 13 bases left in between. The CDR3: CASSSHPRSSYEQYF. The CDR3 bases are TGCGCCAGCAGCTCGCACCCGAGATCCTCCTACGAGCAGTACTTC.

Many counts were recorded for this clonotype. V gene TRBV5-1 combines with J gene TRBJ1-4; perhaps TRBD1 as D (5 bases). Germline CDR1 and CDR2: SGHRS and YFSETQ. Deletions cut 8 bases from V and 7 bases from J, with 21 bases between. CDR3 length: 15 residues. The CDR3 reads CASQTTDKRGEKLFF. The CDR3 DNA reads as TGCGCCAGTCAAACTACGGATAAAAGGGGTGAAAAACTGTTTTTT.

The chain recombines TRBV5-1 with TRBJ2-1, with 8 bases matching TRBD2. This CDR3 comprises 17 residues. Germline CDR1 and CDR2: SGHRS and YFSETQ. V trimming: 0 bases; J trimming: 4 bases; junction bases outside the gene matches: 9. The CDR3 DNA reads TGCGCCAGCAGCTTGGCCGCGGGAGGACCCGAATACAATGAGCAGTTCTTC. This translates into CASSLAAGGPEYNEQFF.

V usage is TRBV5-6 and J usage is TRBJ2-4, with no clear D. The V and J ends lost 0 bases and 0 bases respectively, with 4 bases between them. The CDR3 is made up of 14 amino acids. Germline V gives CDR1 SGHDT, CDR2 YYEEEE. The chain's CDR3 is CASSLGPAKNIQYF. As DNA, the CDR3 is TGTGCCAGCAGCTTGGGCCCAGCCAAAAACATTCAGTACTTC.

Many counts were recorded for this clonotype. The chain combines TRBV6-5 with TRBJ1-1; D remains ambiguous. Per the germline V gene, CDR1 is MNHEY and CDR2 is SVGAGI. Trimming took 7 bases from V and 8 from J, leaving 11 bases between them. This CDR3 is built from 11 residues. The DNA of the CDR3 is TGTGCCAGCAAAGCCCTCCAGGAAGCTTTCTTT. This encodes CASKALQEAFF.

This chain joins TRBV18 and TRBJ2-7, with TRBD1 matching over 11 bases. V lost 1 base and J lost 3; bases outside the gene matches: 2. CDR3 length: 15 residues. Germline CDR1 KGHSH, CDR2 LQKENI. The CDR3 bases are TGTGCCAGCTCACCACAAGGGACAGGGGGCTACGAGCAGTACTTC. Translated, it gives CASSPQGTGGYEQYF.

This clonotype came up many times. The chain employs TRBV15 and TRBJ2-7; 11 bases are shared with TRBD1. CDR3 length equals 16 residues. V shed 0 bases, J shed 7 bases, and the junction held 8 bases outside the gene matches. Per the germline V gene, CDR1 is LNHNV and CDR2 is YYDKDF (reference sequence). The CDR3 coding sequence is TGTGCCACCAGCAGAGATCCCGGACAGGGGGCGAATGAGCAGTACTTC. Its translation is CATSRDPGQGANEQYF.

This clonotype was seen a handful of times. The chain combines TRBV6-6 with TRBJ1-1, with TRBD1 as a possible D gene (5 bases). The CDR3 consists of 13 residues. Trimming cost V 5 bases and J 2 bases, with 9 bases left between them. Per the germline V gene, CDR1 is MNHNY and CDR2 is SVGAGI (reference sequence). The CDR3 region is CASSPRDNTEAFF. The CDR3 DNA is TGTGCCAGCAGTCCCCGGGACAACACTGAAGCTTTCTTT.

This clonotype came up many times. The chain recombines TRBV6-5 with TRBJ2-1; D is possibly TRBD1 (6 bases). The V end was cut by 6 bases, the J end by 0 bases, with 18 bases between. This CDR3 contains 17 residues. CDR1 and CDR2 from the germline V gene are MNHEY and SVGAGI. The CDR3 region has the DNA TGTGCCAGCAGCACCCTCCAGGGGATTAGCTCCTACAATGAGCAGTTCTTC. Amino acids: CASSTLQGISSYNEQFF.

This clonotype was seen many times. The CDR3 is CASSLRGGAYGYTF. CDR3 nucleotide sequence: TGCGCCAGCAGCTTGCGCGGGGGCGCCTATGGCTACACCTTC. The chain uses TRBV5-1 and TRBJ1-2; tentative D call: TRBD1 (6 bases). Germline V gives CDR1 SGHRS, CDR2 YFSETQ. The V gene lost 1 base and the J gene lost 4 bases, with 11 bases spanning the gap. The CDR3 consists of 14 residues.

This clonotype appeared many times. The V gene is TRBV20-1, the J gene TRBJ1-5, with 7 bases fitting TRBD1. CDR1 and CDR2 from the germline V gene are DFQATT and SNEGSKA (reference sequence). The ends lost 3 bases at V and 6 bases at J; junction bases unmatched: 11. The CDR3 has 15 residues. The CDR3 DNA reads TGCAGTGCTAGTGCTAGGACAGGCCGGGGTCAGCCCCAGCATTTT. Amino acids: CSASARTGRGQPQHF.

This clonotype was observed at least ten times. This chain connects TRBV20-1 to TRBJ2-3; no clear D. Germline V CDR1 and CDR2: DFQATT, SNEGSKA (reference sequence). This CDR3 is 16 amino acids long. V lost 0 bases, J lost 2 bases, and 15 bases lay in between. The CDR3 here is CSARDPLEGPTDTQYF. For the CDR3, the DNA is TGCAGTGCTAGAGATCCGCTAGAAGGACCCACAGATACGCAGTATTTT.

In this sample, this clonotype turned up a few times. The chain joins TRBV7-9 to TRBJ1-1; 8 positions agree with TRBD1. Germline CDR1 SEHNR, CDR2 FQNEAQ (reference sequence). J gave up 0 bases and V 4 bases, and 7 bases lay outside the gene matches. The CDR3 totals 16 residues. The CDR3 is CASSSRGTGLNTEAFF. The CDR3 DNA sequence: TGTGCCAGCAGCTCCCGCGGGACAGGCCTGAACACTGAAGCTTTCTTT.

This clonotype was counted many times. Here the CDR3 DNA reads TGTGCCAGCAGCTCCGGACAGGAAGCCAAAAACATTCAGTACTTC. Translating it yields CASSSGQEAKNIQYF. V gene TRBV7-9 combines with J gene TRBJ2-4, with 7 bases lining up with TRBD1. The CDR3 contains 15 residues. With 4 bases clipped from V and 0 bases from J, the junction kept 3 bases outside the gene matches. Germline V gene lookup returns CDR1 SEHNR and CDR2 FQNEAQ (reference sequence).

This clonotype was seen repeatedly, ten times or more. The chain links TRBV5-1 to TRBJ1-2; maybe TRBD1 (6 bases). The CDR3 runs 15 residues. V was clipped by 0 bases and J by 6 bases, with 15 bases between them. The germline CDR1 and CDR2 sequences are SGHRS and YFSETQ. CDR3 region: CASSLGVRDTDGYTF. CDR3 nucleotide sequence: TGCGCCAGCAGCTTGGGAGTTCGGGACACGGATGGCTACACCTTC.

At least ten counts were recorded for this clonotype. V usage is TRBV15 and J usage is TRBJ2-5; 9 bases agree with TRBD1. V gave up 2 bases and J gave up 6 bases; unmatched junction bases: 7. From germline, CDR1 is LNHNV and CDR2 YYDKDF (reference sequence). The CDR3 extends over 15 amino acids. As DNA, the CDR3 is TGTGCCACCAGCAGACGGGGACAGGGCCTACAGACCCAGTACTTC. This sequence encodes CATSRRGQGLQTQYF.

This clonotype was counted many times. The chain employs TRBV12-3 or TRBV12-4 and TRBJ2-1; D perhaps matches TRBD2 (5 bases). Trimming shortened V by 4 bases and J by 4 bases, and 11 bases separated the two germline ends. The CDR3 is made up of 14 amino acids. The CDR3 bases are TGTGCCAGCAGTTCAAGCGGCCTGTACAATGAGCAGTTCTTC. Translation: CASSSSGLYNEQFF.

The gene calls are TRBV11-3 and TRBJ2-7; D ambiguous. The CDR3 consists of 13 residues. CDR1 and CDR2 (germline): SGHNT, YENEEA. Trimming left V 6 bases short and J 1 base short, with 10 bases between. The CDR3, as DNA: TGTGCCAGCAGTTTTGGAGAATCCTACGAGCAGTACTTC. It is translated as CASSFGESYEQYF.

This clonotype was picked up many times. The V call is TRBV29-1, the J call TRBJ1-2; 8 bases map to TRBD1. V was clipped by 4 bases and J by 3 bases; unmatched bases: 4. The CDR3 has 13 amino acids. Germline lookup yields CDR1 SQVTM and CDR2 ANQGSEA. The CDR3 is CSVGTGIHYGYTF. CDR3 DNA sequence: TGCAGCGTTGGGACAGGGATTCACTATGGCTACACCTTC.

In its sample, this clonotype was seen many times. The V gene is TRBV12-3 or TRBV12-4, the J gene TRBJ1-1; possible D gene TRBD1, 5 bases. The germline V and J ends were trimmed by 6 bases and 8 bases, with 19 bases remaining between them. This CDR3 region has 14 residues. The CDR3 DNA follows: TGTGCCAGCAGGGATTCATCGGCAGGGAGGGAAGCTTTCTTT. Protein: CASRDSSAGREAFF.

The sample holds many counts of this clonotype. The genes are TRBV24-1 and TRBJ1-5, with 7 bases identical to TRBD1. The V gene's germline CDR1 is KGHDR and CDR2 SFDVKD. This CDR3 comprises 15 residues. The V and J ends lost 3 bases and 6 bases, in that order; junction bases with no gene match: 7. The chain's CDR3 is CATSDRQGGAQPQHF. Written as DNA, the CDR3 is TGTGCCACCAGTGATCGACAGGGTGGTGCTCAGCCCCAGCATTTT.

As for this clonotype: This may be a read error: a much more frequent sequence differs by one nucleotide. V is TRBV4-1 and J is TRBJ2-7; D call uncertain. The CDR3 is made up of 14 amino acids. Germline V gene data show CDR1 as MGHRA and CDR2 as YSYEKL. The CDR3 spells CDSSQDLQFYEQYF. CDR3 DNA: TGCGACAGCAGCCAAGACCTACAGTTCTACGAGCAGTACTTC.

This clonotype was detected ten times or more. DNA of the CDR3: TGCAGTGCCAGGGAGAGGCCTGCTTCCGAAGCTTTCTTT. Protein sequence: CSARERPASEAFF. The J gene is TRBJ1-1, the V gene TRBV20-1; the D gene is possibly TRBD1 (5 bases). The CDR3 runs 13 residues. Trimming removed 6 bases from V and 8 bases from J, with 19 bases in between. Germline V lookup: CDR1 DFQATT, CDR2 SNEGSKA (reference sequence).

This clonotype showed up many times. The rearrangement joins TRBV24-1 to TRBJ2-3, with 9 bases matching TRBD1. CDR1 and CDR2 from the germline V gene are KGHDR and SFDVKD. The CDR3 contains 15 residues. Trimming at V came to 9 bases and at J to 3 bases, leaving 9 bases not matched to a gene. In DNA form, the CDR3 reads TGTGCCACCGGTGGAAAAGACAGGGGGACAGATACGCAGTATTTT. It yields the protein CATGGKDRGTDTQYF.

This clonotype is medium-sized. The V and J genes are TRBV5-1 and TRBJ2-2; D is uncertain. The CDR3 has 20 amino acids. Germline V gene sequence: CDR1 SGHRS, CDR2 YFSETQ. Trimming cost V 0 bases and J 0 bases, with 21 bases left between them. The CDR3 coding sequence is TGCGCCAGCAGCTTGGTAGTCGGCGCCTCCACGGCCGCGAACACCGGGGAGCTGTTTTTT. Protein product: CASSLVVGASTAANTGELFF. Full variable domain (outside the CDR3, taken from reference TRBV5-1 and TRBJ2-2): KAGVTQTPRYLIKTRGQQVTLSCSPISGHRSVSWYQQTPGQGLQFLFEYFSETQRNKGNFPGRFSGRQFSNSRSEMNVSTLELGDSALYLCASSLVVGASTAANTGELFFGEGSRLTVL.